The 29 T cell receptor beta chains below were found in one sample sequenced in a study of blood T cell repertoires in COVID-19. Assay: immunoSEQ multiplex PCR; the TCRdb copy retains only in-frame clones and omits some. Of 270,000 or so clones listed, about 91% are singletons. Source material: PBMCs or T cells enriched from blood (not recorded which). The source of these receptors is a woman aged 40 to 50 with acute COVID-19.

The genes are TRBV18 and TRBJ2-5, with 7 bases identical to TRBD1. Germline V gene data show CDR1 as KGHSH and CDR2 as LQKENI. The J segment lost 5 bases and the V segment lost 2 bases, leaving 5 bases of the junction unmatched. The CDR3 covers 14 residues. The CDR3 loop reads CASSPSNRGETQYF. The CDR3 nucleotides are TGTGCCAGCTCACCATCAAACAGGGGTGAGACCCAGTACTTC.

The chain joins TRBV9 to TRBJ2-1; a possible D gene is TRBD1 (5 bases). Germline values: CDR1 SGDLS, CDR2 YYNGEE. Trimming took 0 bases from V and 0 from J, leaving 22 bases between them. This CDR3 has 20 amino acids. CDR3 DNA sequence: TGTGCCAGCAGCGTAGGAGGAAAGAAGGGGCCCCATCACTCCTACAATGAGCAGTTCTTC. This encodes CASSVGGKKGPHHSYNEQFF.

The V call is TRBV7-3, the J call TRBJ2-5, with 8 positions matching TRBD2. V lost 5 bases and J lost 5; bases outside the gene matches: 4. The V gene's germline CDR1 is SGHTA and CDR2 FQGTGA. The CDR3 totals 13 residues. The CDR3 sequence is CASSNSGTETQYF. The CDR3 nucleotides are TGTGCCAGCAGCAATAGCGGGACGGAGACCCAGTACTTC.

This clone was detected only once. The CDR3 DNA sequence: TGTGCCAGCACTCTCTTAGCGGGGGGCGGAAATGAGCAGTTCTTC. Protein product: CASTLLAGGGNEQFF. V gene TRBV6-5 combines with J gene TRBJ2-1; TRBD2 aligns across 10 bases. This CDR3 contains 15 residues. Trimming took 7 bases from V and 7 from J; bases not matched to a gene: 10. Germline V gives CDR1 MNHEY, CDR2 SVGAGI.

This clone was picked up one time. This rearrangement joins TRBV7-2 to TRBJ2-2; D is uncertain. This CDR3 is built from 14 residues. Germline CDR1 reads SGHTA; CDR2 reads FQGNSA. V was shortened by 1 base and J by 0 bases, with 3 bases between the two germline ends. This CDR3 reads CASSLDTNTGELFF. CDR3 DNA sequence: TGTGCCAGCAGCTTAGACACGAACACCGGGGAGCTGTTTTTT.

CDR3 nucleotides: TGTGCCAGCAGCCAACAGACCGGGGAGCTGTTTTTT. Translating gives CASSQQTGELFF. This rearrangement joins TRBV3-1 (or the pseudogene TRBV3-2) to TRBJ2-2; D uncertain. This CDR3 has 12 amino acids. Germline-derived CDR1 and CDR2 are LGHDT and YNNKEL (reference sequence). The V end was cut by 2 bases, the J end by 5 bases, with 3 bases between.

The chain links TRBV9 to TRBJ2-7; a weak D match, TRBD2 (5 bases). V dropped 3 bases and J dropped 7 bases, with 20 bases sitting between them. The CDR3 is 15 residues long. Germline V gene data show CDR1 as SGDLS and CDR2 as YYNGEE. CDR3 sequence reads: CASSDGPTPSGEQYF. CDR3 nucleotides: TGTGCCAGCAGCGACGGACCTACACCCTCGGGGGAGCAGTACTTC.

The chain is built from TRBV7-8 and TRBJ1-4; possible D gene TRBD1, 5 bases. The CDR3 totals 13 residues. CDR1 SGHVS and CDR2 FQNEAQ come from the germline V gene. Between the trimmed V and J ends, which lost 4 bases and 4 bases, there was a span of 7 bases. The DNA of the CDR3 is TGTGCCAGCAGCTCGGGACTTAATGAAAAACTGTTTTTT. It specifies CASSSGLNEKLFF.

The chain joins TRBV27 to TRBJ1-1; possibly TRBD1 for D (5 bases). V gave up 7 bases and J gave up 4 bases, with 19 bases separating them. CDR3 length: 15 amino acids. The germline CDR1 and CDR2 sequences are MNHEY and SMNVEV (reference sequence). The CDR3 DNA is TGTGCCAGCACCTTCACGGGGGTTCAAGGCACTGAAGCTTTCTTT. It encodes CASTFTGVQGTEAFF.

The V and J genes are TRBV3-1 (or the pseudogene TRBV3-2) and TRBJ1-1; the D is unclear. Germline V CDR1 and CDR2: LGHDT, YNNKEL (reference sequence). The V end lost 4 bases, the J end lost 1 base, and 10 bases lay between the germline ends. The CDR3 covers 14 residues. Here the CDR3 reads CASSRRRENTEAFF. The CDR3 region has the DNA TGTGCCAGCAGCCGGAGGAGGGAGAACACTGAAGCTTTCTTT.

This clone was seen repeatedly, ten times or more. The chain's CDR3 is CASSLARGSGEQYF. The DNA of the CDR3 is TGTGCCAGCAGCTTAGCCAGGGGATCCGGCGAGCAGTACTTC. The chain uses TRBV7-8 and TRBJ2-7; possible D gene TRBD1, 6 bases. V lost 0 bases and J 6 bases, leaving 12 bases between the germline ends. The germline V gene encodes CDR1 SGHVS and CDR2 FQNEAQ. This CDR3 spans 14 amino acids.

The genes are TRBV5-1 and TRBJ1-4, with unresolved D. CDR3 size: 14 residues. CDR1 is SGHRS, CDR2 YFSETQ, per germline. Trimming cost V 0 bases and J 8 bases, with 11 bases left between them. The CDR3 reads CASSLGPGLEKLFF. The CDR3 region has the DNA TGCGCCAGCAGCTTGGGCCCGGGATTGGAAAAACTGTTTTTT.

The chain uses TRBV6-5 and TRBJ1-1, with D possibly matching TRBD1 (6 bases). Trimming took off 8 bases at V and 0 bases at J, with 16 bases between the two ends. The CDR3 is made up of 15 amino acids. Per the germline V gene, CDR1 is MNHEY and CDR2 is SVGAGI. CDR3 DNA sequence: TGTGCCAGCGAGAGGACAGCCTTGGTGAACACTGAAGCTTTCTTT. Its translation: CASERTALVNTEAFF.

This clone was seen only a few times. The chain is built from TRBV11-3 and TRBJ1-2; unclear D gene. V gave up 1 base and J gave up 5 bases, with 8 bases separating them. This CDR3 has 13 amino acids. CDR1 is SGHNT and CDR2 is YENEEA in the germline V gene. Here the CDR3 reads CASSLAENYGYTF. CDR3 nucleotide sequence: TGTGCCAGCAGCTTAGCCGAGAATTATGGCTACACCTTC. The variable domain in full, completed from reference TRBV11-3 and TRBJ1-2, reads EAGVVQSPRYKIIEKKQPVAFWCNPISGHNTLYWYLQNLGQGPELLIRYENEEAVDDSQLPKDRFSAERLKGVDSTLKIQPAELGDSAVYLCASSLAENYGYTFGSGTRLTVV.

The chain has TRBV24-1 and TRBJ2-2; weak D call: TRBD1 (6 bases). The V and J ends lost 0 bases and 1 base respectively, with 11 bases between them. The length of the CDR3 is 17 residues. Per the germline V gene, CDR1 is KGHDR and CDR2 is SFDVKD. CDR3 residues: CATSDLRGQWNTGELFF. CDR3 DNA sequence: TGTGCCACCAGTGATTTGCGGGGACAATGGAACACCGGGGAGCTGTTTTTT.

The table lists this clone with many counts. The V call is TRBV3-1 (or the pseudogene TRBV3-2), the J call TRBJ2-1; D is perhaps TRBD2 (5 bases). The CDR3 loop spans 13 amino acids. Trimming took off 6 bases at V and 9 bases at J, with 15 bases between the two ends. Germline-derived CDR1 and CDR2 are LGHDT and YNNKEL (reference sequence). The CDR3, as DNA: TGTGCCAGCAGACCACGGGATGGCGGTGAGCAGTTCTTC. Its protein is CASRPRDGGEQFF.

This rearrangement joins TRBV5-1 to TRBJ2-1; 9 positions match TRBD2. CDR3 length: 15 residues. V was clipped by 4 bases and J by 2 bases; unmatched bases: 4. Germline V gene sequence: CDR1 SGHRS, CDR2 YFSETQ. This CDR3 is CASSLSGSTYNEQFF. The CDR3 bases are TGCGCCAGCAGCCTTAGCGGGAGTACCTACAATGAGCAGTTCTTC.

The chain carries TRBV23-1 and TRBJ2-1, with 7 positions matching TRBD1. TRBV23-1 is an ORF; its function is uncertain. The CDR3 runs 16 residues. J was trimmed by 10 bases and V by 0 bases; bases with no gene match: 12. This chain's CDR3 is CASSQSRDRGPGEQFF. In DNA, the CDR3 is TGCGCCAGCAGTCAATCGAGGGATAGGGGGCCTGGGGAGCAGTTCTTC.

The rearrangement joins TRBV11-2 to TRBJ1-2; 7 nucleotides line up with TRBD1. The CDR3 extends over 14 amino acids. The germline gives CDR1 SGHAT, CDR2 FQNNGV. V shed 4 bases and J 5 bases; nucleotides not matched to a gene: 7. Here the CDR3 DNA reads TGTGCCAGCAGCTCGACAGGGATGGTATATGGCTACACCTTC. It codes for CASSSTGMVYGYTF. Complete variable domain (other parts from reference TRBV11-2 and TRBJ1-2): EAGVAQSPRYKIIEKRQSVAFWCNPISGHATLYWYQQILGQGPKLLIQFQNNGVVDDSQLPKDRFSAERLKGVDSTLKIQPAKLEDSAVYLCASSSTGMVYGYTFGSGTRLTVV.

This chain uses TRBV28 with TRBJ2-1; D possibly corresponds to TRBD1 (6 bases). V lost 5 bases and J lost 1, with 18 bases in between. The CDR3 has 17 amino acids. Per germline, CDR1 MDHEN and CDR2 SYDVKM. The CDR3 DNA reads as TGTGCCAGCAGTCCCCGGAAAGGCAGGGGTTCCTACAATGAGCAGTTCTTC. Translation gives CASSPRKGRGSYNEQFF.

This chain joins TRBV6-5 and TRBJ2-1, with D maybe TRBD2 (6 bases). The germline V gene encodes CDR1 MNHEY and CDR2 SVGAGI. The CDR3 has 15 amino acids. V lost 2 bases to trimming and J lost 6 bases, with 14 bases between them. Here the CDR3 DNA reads TGTGCCAGCAGTTACCAGCCGGGAGTAAGCAATGAGCAGTTCTTC. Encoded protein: CASSYQPGVSNEQFF.

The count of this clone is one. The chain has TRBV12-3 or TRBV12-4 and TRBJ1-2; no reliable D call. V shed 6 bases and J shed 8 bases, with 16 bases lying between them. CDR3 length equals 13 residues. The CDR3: CASSHDEGMGYTF. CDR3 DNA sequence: TGTGCCAGCAGCCATGATGAGGGAATGGGCTACACCTTC.

The CDR3 nucleotides read TGTGCCAGCAGGGAGAGTAGCGGGAGGGTCGATAGAGATACGCAGTATTTT. Translation gives CASRESSGRVDRDTQYF. The chain has TRBV2 and TRBJ2-3; 11 bases are a match to TRBD2. Per the germline V gene, CDR1 is SNHLY and CDR2 is FYNNEI. This CDR3 has 17 amino acids. Losses at the gene ends were 6 bases for V and 5 bases for J; bases not matched to a gene: 13.

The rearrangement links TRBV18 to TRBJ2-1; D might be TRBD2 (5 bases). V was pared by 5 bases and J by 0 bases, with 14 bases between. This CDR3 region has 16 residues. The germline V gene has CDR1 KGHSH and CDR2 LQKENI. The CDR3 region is CASSKVGGRSYNEQFF. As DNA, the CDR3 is TGTGCCAGCTCAAAGGTAGGCGGGCGCTCCTACAATGAGCAGTTCTTC.

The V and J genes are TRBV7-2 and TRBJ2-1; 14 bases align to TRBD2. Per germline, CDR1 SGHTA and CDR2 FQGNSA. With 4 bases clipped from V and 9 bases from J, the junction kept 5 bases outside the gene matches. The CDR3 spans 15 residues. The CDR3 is CASSWGLAGDSEQFF. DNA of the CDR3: TGTGCCAGCAGCTGGGGACTAGCGGGAGATTCTGAGCAGTTCTTC. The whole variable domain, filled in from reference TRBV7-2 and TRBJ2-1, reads GAGVSQSPSNKVTEKGKDVELRCDPISGHTALYWYRQSLGQGLEFLIYFQGNSAPDKSGLPSDRFSAERTGGSVSTLTIQRTQQEDSAVYLCASSWGLAGDSEQFFGPGTRLTVL.

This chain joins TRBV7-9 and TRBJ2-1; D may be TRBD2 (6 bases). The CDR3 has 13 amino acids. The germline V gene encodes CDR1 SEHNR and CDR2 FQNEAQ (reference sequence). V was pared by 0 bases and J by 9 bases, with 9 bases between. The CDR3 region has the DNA TGTGCCAGCAGCTTAGCGGGAGGAACTGAGCAGTTCTTC. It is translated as CASSLAGGTEQFF.

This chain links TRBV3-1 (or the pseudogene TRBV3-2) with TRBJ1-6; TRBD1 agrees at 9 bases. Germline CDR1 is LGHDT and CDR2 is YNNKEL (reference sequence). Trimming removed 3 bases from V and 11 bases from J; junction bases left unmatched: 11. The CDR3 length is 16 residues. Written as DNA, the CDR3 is TGTGCCAGCAGCCAGGACGCCGGGACAGGGAGTCCACCCCTCCACTTT. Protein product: CASSQDAGTGSPPLHF.

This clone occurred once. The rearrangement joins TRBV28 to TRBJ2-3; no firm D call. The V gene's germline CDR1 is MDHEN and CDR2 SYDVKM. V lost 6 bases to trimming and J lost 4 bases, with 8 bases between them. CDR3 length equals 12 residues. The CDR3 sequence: CASRSHADTQYF. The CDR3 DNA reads TGTGCCAGCAGGTCACATGCAGATACGCAGTATTTT.

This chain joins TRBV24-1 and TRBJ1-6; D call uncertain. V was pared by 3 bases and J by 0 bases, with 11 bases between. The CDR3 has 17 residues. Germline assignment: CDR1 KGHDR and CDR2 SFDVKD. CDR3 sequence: CATSDRLTSSYNSPLHF. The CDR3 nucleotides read TGTGCCACCAGTGATCGACTCACGAGCTCCTATAATTCACCCCTCCACTTT.